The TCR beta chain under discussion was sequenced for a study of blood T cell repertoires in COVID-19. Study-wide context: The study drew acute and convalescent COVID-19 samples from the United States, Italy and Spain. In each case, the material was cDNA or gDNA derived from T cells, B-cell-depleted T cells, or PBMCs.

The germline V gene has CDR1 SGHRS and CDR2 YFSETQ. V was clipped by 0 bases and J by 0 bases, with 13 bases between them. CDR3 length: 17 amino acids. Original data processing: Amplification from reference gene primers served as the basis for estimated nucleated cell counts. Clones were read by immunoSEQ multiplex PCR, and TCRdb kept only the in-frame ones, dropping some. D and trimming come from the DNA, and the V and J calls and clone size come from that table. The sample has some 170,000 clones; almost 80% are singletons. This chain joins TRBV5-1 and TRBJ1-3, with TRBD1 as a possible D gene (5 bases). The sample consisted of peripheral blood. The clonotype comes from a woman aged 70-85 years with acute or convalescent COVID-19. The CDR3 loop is CASSLDSPGNSGNTIYF. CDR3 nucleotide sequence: TGCGCCAGCAGCTTGGATTCTCCAGGGAACTCTGGAAACACCATATATTTT. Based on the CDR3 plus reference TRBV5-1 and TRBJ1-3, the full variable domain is KAGVTQTPRYLIKTRGQQVTLSCSPISGHRSVSWYQQTPGQGLQFLFEYFSETQRNKGNFPGRFSGRQFSNSRSEMNVSTLELGDSALYLCASSLDSPGNSGNTIYFGEGSWLTVV.